This T cell receptor (beta chain) is from a study of T-cell reconstitution after alpha-beta-depleted transplantation in children. Germline V lookup: CDR1 SEHNR, CDR2 FQNEAQ (reference sequence). J lost 4 bases, V lost 1 base, and 3 bases had no gene match. The CDR3 sequence is 15 residues long. Library preparation (for TCRbeta) was performed with unique molecular identifiers. MiXCR, run by TCRdb on the PCR reads, gives a single entry per CDR3 protein. The table lists roughly 500,000 distinct CDR3 sequences, around 17% of them singletons. This sample comprised PBMCs from the stem cell graft donor, obtained from the stem cell graft. The TCR comes from a human donor who donated a stem cell graft to a child with acute lymphoblastic leukemia. The chain combines TRBV7-9 with TRBJ2-1; 8 bases agree with TRBD2. For the CDR3, the DNA is TGTGCCAGCAGCTTAGATAGCGGGAATTACAATGAGCAGTTCTTC. Its translation is CASSLDSGNYNEQFF.